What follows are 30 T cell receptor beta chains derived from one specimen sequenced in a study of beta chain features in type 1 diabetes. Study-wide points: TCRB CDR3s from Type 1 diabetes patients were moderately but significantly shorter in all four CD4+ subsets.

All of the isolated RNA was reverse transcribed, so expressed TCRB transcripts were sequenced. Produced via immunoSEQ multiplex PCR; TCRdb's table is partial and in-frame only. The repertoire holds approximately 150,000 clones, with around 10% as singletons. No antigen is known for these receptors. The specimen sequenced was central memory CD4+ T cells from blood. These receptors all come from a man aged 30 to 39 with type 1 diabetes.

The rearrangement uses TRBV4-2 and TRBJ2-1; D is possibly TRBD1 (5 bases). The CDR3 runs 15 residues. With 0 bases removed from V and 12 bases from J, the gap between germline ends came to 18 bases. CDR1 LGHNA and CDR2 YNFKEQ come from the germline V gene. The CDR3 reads CASSQDHGADNRQFF. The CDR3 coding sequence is TGTGCCAGCAGCCAAGATCACGGCGCGGACAATAGGCAGTTCTTC.

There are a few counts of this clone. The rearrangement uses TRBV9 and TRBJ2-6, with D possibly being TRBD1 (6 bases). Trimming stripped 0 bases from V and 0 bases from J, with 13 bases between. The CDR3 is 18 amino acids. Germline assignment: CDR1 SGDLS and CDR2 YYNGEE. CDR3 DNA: TGTGCCAGCAGCGTAGGGGGGCGGATCGACTCTGGGGCCAACGTCCTGACTTTC. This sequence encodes CASSVGGRIDSGANVLTF.

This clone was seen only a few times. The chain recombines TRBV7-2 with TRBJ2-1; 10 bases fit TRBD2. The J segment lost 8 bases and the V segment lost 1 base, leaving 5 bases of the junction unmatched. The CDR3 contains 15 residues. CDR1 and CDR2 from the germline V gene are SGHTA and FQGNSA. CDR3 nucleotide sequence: TGTGCCAGCAGCTTAGGAAGCGGGGGGGTCTATGAGCAGTTCTTC. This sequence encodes CASSLGSGGVYEQFF.

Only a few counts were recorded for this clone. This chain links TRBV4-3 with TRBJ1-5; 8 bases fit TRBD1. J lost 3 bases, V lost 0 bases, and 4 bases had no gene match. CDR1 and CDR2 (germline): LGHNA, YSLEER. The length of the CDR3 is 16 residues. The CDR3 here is CASSQESQGDNQPQHF. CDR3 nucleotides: TGCGCCAGCAGCCAAGAGTCACAGGGGGACAATCAGCCCCAGCATTTT.

CDR3 region: CASPATGGVTEAFF. The DNA for the CDR3 is TGTGCCTCGCCCGCGACAGGGGGTGTTACTGAAGCTTTCTTT. The chain links TRBV30 to TRBJ1-1, with TRBD1 matching 9 bases. CDR1 and CDR2 from the germline V gene are GTSNPN and SVGIG (reference sequence). The trim removed 7 bases at V and 5 bases at J, leaving 11 bases unmatched. CDR3 length equals 14 residues.

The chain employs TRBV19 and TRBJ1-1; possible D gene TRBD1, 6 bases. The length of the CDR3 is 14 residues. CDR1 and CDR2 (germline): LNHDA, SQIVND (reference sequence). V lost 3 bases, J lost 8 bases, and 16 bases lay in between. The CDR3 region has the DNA TGTGCCAGTAGTATCGGGGGGGCGTCTTTCGAAGCTTTCTTT. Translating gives CASSIGGASFEAFF.

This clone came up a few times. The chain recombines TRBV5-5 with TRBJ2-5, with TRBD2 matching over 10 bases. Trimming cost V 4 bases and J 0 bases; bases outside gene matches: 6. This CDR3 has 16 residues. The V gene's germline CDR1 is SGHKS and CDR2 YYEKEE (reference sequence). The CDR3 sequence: CASSQTGTSDQETQYF. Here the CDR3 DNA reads TGTGCCAGCAGCCAAACCGGGACTAGCGACCAAGAGACCCAGTACTTC.

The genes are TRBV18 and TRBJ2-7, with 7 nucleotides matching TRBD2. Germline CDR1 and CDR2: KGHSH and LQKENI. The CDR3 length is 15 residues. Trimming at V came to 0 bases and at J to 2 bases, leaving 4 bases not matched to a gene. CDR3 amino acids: CASSPPSGATYEQYF. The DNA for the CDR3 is TGTGCCAGCTCACCACCGAGCGGGGCCACCTACGAGCAGTACTTC.

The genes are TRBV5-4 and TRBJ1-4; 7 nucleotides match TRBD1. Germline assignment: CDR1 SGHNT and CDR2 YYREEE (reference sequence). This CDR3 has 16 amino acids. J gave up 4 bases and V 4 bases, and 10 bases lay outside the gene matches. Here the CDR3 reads CASSRTGQANNEKLFF. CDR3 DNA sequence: TGTGCCAGCAGCCGGACTGGACAGGCGAATAATGAAAAACTGTTTTTT. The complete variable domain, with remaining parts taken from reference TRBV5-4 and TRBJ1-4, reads ETGVTQSPTHLIKTRGQQVTLRCSSQSGHNTVSWYQQALGQGPQFIFQYYREEENGRGNFPPRFSGLQFPNYSSELNVNALELDDSALYLCASSRTGQANNEKLFFGSGTQLSVL.

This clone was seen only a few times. The CDR3 loop reads CASSRVRGTDTQYF. The CDR3 DNA follows: TGCGCCAGCAGCCGGGTTCGAGGAACAGATACGCAGTATTTT. This chain connects TRBV4-1 to TRBJ2-3; no clear D. Germline V lookup: CDR1 MGHRA, CDR2 YSYEKL. This CDR3 has 14 residues. V was pared by 4 bases and J by 3 bases, with 11 bases between.

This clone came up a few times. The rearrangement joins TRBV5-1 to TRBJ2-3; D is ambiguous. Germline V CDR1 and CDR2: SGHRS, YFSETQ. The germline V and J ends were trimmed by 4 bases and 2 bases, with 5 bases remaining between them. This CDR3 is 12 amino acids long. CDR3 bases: TGCGCCAGCAGCGTACACACAGATACGCAGTATTTT. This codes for CASSVHTDTQYF. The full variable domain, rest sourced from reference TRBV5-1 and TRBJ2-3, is KAGVTQTPRYLIKTRGQQVTLSCSPISGHRSVSWYQQTPGQGLQFLFEYFSETQRNKGNFPGRFSGRQFSNSRSEMNVSTLELGDSALYLCASSVHTDTQYFGPGTRLTVL.

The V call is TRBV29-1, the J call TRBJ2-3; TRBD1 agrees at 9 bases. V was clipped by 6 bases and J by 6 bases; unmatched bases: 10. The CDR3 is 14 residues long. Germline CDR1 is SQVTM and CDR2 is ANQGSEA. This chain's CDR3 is CSVATGGEADTQYF. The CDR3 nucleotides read TGCAGCGTCGCGACAGGGGGGGAAGCGGATACGCAGTATTTT.

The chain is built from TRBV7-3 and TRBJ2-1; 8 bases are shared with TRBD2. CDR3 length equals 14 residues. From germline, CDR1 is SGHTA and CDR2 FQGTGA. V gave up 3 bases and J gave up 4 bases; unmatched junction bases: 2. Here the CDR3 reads CASSFLAGYNEQFF. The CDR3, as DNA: TGTGCCAGCAGCTTCTTAGCGGGGTACAATGAGCAGTTCTTC.

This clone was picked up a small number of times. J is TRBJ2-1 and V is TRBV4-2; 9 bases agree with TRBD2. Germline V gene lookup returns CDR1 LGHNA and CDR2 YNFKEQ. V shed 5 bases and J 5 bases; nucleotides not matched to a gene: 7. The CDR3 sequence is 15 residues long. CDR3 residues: CASSAGASGDNEQFF. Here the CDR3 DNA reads TGTGCCAGCAGCGCCGGCGCTAGCGGGGACAATGAGCAGTTCTTC.

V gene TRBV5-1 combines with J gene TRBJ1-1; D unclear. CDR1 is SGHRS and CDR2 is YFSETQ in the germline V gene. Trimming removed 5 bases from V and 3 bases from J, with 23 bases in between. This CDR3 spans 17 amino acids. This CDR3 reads CASSWNFPGLGDTEAFF. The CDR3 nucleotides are TGCGCCAGCAGTTGGAATTTCCCGGGGTTGGGAGACACTGAAGCTTTCTTT.

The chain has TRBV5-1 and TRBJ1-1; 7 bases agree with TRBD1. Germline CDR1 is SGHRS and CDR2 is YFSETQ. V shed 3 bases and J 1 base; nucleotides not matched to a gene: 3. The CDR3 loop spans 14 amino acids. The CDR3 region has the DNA TGCGCCAGCAGCTGGAGACAGGGGAACACTGAAGCTTTCTTT. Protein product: CASSWRQGNTEAFF.

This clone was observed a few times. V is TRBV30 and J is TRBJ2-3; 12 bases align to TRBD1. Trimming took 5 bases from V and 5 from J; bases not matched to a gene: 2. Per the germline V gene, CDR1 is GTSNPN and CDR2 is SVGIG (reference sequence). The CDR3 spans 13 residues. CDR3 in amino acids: CAWGTGGVDTQYF. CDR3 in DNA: TGTGCCTGGGGGACAGGGGGCGTAGATACGCAGTATTTT.

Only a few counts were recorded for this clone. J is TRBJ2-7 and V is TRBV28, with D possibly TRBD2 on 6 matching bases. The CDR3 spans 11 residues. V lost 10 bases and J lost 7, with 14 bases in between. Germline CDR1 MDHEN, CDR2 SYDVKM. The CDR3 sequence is CAIGGAREQYF. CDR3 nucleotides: TGTGCCATAGGAGGGGCTCGGGAGCAGTACTTC.

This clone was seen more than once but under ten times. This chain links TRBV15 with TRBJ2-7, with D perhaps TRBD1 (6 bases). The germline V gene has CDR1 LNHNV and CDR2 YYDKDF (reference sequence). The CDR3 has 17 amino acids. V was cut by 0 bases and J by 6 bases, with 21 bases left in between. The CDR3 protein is CATSRDGVGTQGGEQYF. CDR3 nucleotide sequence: TGTGCCACCAGCAGAGATGGGGTAGGGACCCAAGGGGGCGAGCAGTACTTC.

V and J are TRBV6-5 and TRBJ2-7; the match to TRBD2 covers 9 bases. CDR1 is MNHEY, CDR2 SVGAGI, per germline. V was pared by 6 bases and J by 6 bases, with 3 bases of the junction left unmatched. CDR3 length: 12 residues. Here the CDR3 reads CASSLAGREQYF. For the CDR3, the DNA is TGTGCCAGCAGCCTAGCGGGGCGCGAGCAGTACTTC.

In DNA form, the CDR3 reads TGTGCCAGCAGCTCCGAGACAGGTCTATCACCCCTCCACTTT. It is translated as CASSSETGLSPLHF. This chain connects TRBV7-2 to TRBJ1-6; weak D call: TRBD1 (6 bases). Trimming removed 4 bases at V and 10 bases at J, with 14 bases between. The CDR3 consists of 14 residues. Per germline, CDR1 SGHTA and CDR2 FQGNSA.

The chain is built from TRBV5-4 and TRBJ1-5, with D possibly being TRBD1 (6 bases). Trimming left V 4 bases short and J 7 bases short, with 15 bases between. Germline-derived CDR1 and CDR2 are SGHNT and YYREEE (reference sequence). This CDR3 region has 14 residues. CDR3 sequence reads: CASSNNREGQPQHF. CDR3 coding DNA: TGTGCCAGCAGCAATAACAGGGAGGGGCAGCCCCAGCATTTT.

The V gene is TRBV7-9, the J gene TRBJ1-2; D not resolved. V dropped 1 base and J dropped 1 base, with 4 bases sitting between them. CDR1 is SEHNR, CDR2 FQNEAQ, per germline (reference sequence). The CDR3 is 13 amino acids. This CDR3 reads CASSLGYNYGYTF. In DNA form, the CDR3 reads TGTGCCAGCAGCTTAGGCTATAACTATGGCTACACCTTC.

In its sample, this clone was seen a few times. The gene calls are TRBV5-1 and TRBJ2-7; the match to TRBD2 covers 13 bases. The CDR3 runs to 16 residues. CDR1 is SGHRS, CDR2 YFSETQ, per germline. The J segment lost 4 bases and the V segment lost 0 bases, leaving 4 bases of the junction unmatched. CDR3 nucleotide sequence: TGCGCCAGCAGCTTGGACGGGACTAGCGGGGATTACGAGCAGTACTTC. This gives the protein CASSLDGTSGDYEQYF.

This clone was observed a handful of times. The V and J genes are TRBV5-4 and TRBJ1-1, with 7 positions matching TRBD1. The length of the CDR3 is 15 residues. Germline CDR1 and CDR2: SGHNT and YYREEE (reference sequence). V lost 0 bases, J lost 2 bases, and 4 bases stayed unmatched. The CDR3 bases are TGTGCCAGCAGCTTGGTACTAGGGGGCAACACTGAAGCTTTCTTT. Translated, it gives CASSLVLGGNTEAFF.

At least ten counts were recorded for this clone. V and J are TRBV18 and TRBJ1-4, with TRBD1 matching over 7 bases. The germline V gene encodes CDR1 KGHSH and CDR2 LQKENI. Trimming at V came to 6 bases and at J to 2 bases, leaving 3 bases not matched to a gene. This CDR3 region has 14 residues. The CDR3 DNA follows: TGTGCCAGCTCGATACAGGGGACTAATGAAAAACTGTTTTTT. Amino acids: CASSIQGTNEKLFF.

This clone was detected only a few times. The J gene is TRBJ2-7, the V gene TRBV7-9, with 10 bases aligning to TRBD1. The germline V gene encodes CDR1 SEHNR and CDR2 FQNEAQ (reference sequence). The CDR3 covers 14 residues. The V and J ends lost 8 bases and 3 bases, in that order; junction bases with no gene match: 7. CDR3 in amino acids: CASALGTGVYEQYF. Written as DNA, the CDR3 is TGTGCCAGCGCGCTTGGGACAGGGGTCTACGAGCAGTACTTC.

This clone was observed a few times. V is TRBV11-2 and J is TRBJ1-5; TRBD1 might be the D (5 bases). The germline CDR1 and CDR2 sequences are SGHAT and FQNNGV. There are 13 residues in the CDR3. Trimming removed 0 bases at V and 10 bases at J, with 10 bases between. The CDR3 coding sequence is TGTGCCAGCAGCTTAGACAGGGACTCTCCCCAGCATTTT. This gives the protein CASSLDRDSPQHF.

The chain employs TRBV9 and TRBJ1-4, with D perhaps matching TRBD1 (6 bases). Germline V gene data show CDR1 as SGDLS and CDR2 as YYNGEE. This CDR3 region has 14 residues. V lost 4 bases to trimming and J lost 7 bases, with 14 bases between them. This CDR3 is CASSLNRDGEKLFF. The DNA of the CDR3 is TGTGCCAGCAGCTTAAACAGGGACGGTGAAAAACTGTTTTTT.

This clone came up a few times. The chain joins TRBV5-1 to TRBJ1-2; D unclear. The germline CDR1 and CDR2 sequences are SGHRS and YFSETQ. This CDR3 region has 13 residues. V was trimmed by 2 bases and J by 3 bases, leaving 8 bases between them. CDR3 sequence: CASSFDGDYGYTF. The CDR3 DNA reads TGCGCCAGCAGCTTTGACGGGGACTATGGCTACACCTTC.